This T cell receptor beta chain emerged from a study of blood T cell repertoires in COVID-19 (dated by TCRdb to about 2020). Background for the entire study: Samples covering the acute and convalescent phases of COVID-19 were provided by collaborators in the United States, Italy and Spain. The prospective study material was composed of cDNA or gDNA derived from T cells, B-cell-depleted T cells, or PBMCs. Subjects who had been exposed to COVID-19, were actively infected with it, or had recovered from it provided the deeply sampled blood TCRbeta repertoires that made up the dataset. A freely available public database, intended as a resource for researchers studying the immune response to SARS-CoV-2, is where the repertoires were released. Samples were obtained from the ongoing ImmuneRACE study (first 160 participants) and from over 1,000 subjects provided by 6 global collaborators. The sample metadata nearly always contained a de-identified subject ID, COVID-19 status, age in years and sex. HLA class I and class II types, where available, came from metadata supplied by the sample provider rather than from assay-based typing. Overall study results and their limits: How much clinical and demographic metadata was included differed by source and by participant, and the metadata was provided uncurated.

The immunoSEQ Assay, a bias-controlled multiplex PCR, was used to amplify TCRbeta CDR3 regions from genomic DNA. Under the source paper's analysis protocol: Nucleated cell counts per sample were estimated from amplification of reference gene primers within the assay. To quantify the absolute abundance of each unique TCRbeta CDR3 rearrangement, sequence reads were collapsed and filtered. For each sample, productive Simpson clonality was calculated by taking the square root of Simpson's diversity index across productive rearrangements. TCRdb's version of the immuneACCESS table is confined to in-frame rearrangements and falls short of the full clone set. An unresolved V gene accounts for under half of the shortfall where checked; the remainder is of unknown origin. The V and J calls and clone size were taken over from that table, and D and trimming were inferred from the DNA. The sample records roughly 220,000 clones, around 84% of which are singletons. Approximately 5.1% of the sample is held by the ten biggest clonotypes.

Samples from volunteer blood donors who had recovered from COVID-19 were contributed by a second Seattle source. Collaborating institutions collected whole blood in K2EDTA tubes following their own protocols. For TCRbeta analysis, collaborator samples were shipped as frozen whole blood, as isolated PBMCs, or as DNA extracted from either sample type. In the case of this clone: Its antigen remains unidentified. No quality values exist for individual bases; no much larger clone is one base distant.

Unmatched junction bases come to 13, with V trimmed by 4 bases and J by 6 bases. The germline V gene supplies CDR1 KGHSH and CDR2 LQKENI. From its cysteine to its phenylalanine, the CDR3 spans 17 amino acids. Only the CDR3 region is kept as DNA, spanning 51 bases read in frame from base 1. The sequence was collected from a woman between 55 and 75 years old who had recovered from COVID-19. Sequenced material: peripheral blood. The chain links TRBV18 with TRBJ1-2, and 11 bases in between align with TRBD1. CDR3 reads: CASSREEGQGEANGYTF. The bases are TGTGCCAGCTCACGGGAAGAGGGACAGGGGGAGGCCAATGGCTACACCTTC.